This TCR beta chain was sequenced during a study of T cells after yellow fever vaccination. Study background: In the case of low-cell-number fractions, SMART-Seq v4 Ultra Low Input was used for preparation. Study-level findings and limits: Primary-vaccination clones mostly resurfaced post-booster (about 95% CD4, roughly 90% CD8). The secondary response showed a weaker magnitude and a faster peak, day 5 versus 15.

Template-switching 5'RACE yielded the TCR cDNA; a universal primer site and UMIs were added in the process. TCRdb called the 5' RACE reads again in MiXCR, with one record for every CDR3 protein. The profile shows around 350,000 distinct CDR3 sequences, 6.2% of them singletons. The CDR3 runs 16 residues. Trimming cost V 0 bases and J 0 bases; bases outside gene matches: 2. Germline V gives CDR1 SGHVS, CDR2 FQNEAQ. In its sample, this clonotype was seen many times. Antigen: not known. The sequence came from a man aged 30 to 45 who received the YFV17D yellow fever vaccine. This chain joins TRBV7-8 and TRBJ1-1; 9 bases agree with TRBD1. This specimen consisted of PBMCs, obtained 5 days after the yellow fever booster vaccination. CDR3 loop: CASSLAGTGLNTEAFF. DNA for the CDR3: TGTGCCAGCAGCTTAGCGGGGACAGGGCTGAACACTGAAGCTTTCTTT.